This TCR beta chain is from a study of Ad26.COV2.S vaccination and SARS-CoV-2 variants (dated by TCRdb to the early 2020s). For context, the study as a whole: Donors in the vaccine arm were drawn from COV1001, a multicentre, randomized, double-blind, placebo-controlled phase I-IIa trial testing Ad26.COV2.S in healthy adults. Ad26.COV2.S was given intramuscularly at 5x10^10 or 1x10^11 viral particles, as a single shot or as two shots 56 days apart. TCRbeta repertoire sequencing served as the tool for gauging how specific and how broad the SARS-CoV-2-reactive T cell receptors were following Ad26.COV2.S vaccination. A total of approximately 32 samples were included in the TCR-sequenced set, comprising around 19 Ad26.COV2.S vaccine recipients, 5 placebo recipients and 8 SARS-CoV-2 convalescent individuals. Trial participants were randomized into five groups of five: low-dose or high-dose Ad26.COV2.S given once or twice, or placebo on both occasions. Investigators remained blinded to trial group allocation during experiments and outcome assessment.

The immunoSEQ Assay was used to sequence TCRbeta CDR3 regions. After extraction, genomic DNA underwent amplification by bias-controlled multiplex PCR, followed by high-throughput sequencing. On the authors' methods: Collapsing and filtering of sequences were performed to quantify the absolute abundance of each unique TCRbeta CDR3 region. T cell fraction was estimated by normalizing TCRbeta template counts to usable DNA, which was measured by amplifying reference genes present in all nucleated cells. Repertoire TCRs were annotated as SARS-CoV-2-specific by exact matching of V gene, CDR3 amino acid sequence and J gene to a known reactive TCR set. The reference SARS-CoV-2 TCR set was obtained from MIRA and was filtered for enrichment in COVID-19-positive ImmuneCODE repertoires, whereby public or cross-reactive TCRs were removed. Drawing on the MIRA antigens, annotated TCRs were analysed further at the level of specific ORF or position within ORF. Breadth was defined as the number of annotated unique rearrangements divided by the total number of unique productive rearrangements, and depth was defined as the summed frequency of the annotated unique rearrangements. TCR breadth was compared between groups using two-sided Wilcoxon rank-sum tests. Here the immuneACCESS table is served through TCRdb, limited to in-frame sequences with V and J called. Missing clones are a known gap in these copies; in checked studies unresolved V genes cover under half, and the rest lacks a known reason. That table supplies the V and J calls and clone size; D and trimming were determined from the DNA. Across this sample there are roughly 300,000 clones, with 75% to 90% seen only once. The ten largest account for about 11% of the sample.

This clone showed up just a few times. The specificity of this receptor is unknown. No much larger clonotype is one base removed from it; base qualities were not supplied. The sample contains more than one DNA sequence encoding this CDR3. What the work shows at the level of the full study, not this receptor alone: Non-spike TCR breadth was comparable between vaccine and placebo recipients, consistent with the vaccine containing only spike. After vaccination, spike-specific CD8+ and CD4+ T cell responses were reported to show substantial breadth. Comparing responses between vaccine doses or regimens was not something the study was powered to do. Compared with placebo recipients, Ad26.COV2.S recipients showed higher spike-specific TCR breadth (P = 0.0014). It was noted by the authors that total T cell responses may have been underestimated by the TCR breadth and depth analyses.

The CDR3 has 15 amino acids, counting the end cysteine and phenylalanine. Only CDR3 DNA is held: 45 bases, read in frame from base 1. The germline V gene yields MDHEN for CDR1 and SYDVKM for CDR2. The germline V and J ends show losses of 6 bases and 4 bases respectively, and no gene match explains 9 bases of the junction. According to the study, the label for this sample's treatment or condition signals: 15 to 20 received Ad26.COV2.S at low or high dose, single or two shots; 5 received placebo; per-sample allocation not given. Repertoires of vaccine and placebo recipients were sequenced from samples collected on day 63 after the first injection. In Cohort 1b, about 25 adults aged 18-55 years were enrolled at a single site in Boston, USA, between 29 July and 7 August 2020. As a vaccine, Ad26.COV2.S was a replication-incompetent adenovirus type 26 vector that expressed a prefusion-stabilized SARS-CoV-2 spike protein derived from the original Wuhan strain.

The clonotype was recovered from a person aged 18 to 65 who received the Ad26.COV2.S COVID-19 vaccine or a placebo. The chain is encoded by TRBV28 joined to TRBJ1-1, with 9 central nucleotides matching TRBD1. This material consisted of peripheral blood, taken in a trial of Ad26.COV2.S vaccine versus placebo. The CDR3 protein is CASSLPTGGGTEAFF. Here is the DNA: TGTGCCAGCAGCCTCCCGACAGGGGGTGGCACTGAAGCTTTCTTT.